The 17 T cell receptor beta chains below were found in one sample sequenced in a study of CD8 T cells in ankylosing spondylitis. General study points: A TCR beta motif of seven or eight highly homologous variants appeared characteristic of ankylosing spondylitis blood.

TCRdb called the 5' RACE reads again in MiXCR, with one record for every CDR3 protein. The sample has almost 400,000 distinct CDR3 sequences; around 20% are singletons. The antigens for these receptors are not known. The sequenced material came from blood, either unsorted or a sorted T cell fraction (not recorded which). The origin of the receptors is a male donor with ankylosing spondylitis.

This chain's CDR3 is CASRETRISYEQYF. The CDR3 coding sequence is TGTGCCAGCAGGGAGACACGAATTTCCTACGAGCAGTACTTC. The chain combines TRBV6-1 with TRBJ2-7; no reliable D call. Germline V CDR1 and CDR2: MNHNS, SASEGT. The CDR3 covers 14 residues. The germline V and J ends were trimmed by 6 bases and 1 base, with 13 bases remaining between them.

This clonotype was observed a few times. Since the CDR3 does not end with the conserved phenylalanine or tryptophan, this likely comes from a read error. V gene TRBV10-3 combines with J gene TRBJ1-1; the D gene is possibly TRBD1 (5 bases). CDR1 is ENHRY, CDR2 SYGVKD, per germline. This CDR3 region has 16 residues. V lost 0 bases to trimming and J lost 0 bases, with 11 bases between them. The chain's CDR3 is CAISESGGTVNTEAFL. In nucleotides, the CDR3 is TGTGCCATCAGTGAGTCAGGAGGGACGGTGAACACTGAAGCTTTCCTT.

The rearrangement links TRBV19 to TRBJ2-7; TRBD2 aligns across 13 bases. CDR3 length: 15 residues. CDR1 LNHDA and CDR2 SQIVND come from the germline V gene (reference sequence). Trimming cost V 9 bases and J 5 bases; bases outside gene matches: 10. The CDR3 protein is CASSLRTSGSHEQYF. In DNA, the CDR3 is TGTGCCAGCAGCCTTCGGACTAGCGGGAGCCACGAGCAGTACTTC.

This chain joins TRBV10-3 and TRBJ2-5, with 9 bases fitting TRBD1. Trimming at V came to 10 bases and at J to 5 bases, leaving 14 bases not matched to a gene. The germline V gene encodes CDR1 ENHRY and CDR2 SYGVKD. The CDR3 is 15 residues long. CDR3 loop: CATRTGESNSETQYF. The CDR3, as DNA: TGTGCCACCCGGACAGGGGAGTCCAATTCCGAGACCCAGTACTTC.

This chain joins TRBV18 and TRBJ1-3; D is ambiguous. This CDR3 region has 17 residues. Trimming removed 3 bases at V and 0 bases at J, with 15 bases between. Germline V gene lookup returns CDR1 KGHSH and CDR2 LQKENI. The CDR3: CASSPPTERHSGNTIYF. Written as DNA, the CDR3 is TGTGCCAGCTCACCCCCCACCGAGAGGCACTCTGGAAACACCATATATTTT.

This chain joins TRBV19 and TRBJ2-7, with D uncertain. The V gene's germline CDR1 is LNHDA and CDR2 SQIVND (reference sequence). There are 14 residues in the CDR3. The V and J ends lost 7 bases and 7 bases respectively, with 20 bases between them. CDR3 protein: CASTKGPYTREQYF. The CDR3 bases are TGTGCCAGTACCAAAGGGCCGTATACCCGGGAGCAGTACTTC.

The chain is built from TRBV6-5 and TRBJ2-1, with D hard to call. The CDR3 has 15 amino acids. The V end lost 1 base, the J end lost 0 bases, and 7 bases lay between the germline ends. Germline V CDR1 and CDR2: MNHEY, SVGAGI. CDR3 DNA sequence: TGTGCCAGCAGTTACTGGGTGAGCTCCTACAATGAGCAGTTCTTC. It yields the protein CASSYWVSSYNEQFF.

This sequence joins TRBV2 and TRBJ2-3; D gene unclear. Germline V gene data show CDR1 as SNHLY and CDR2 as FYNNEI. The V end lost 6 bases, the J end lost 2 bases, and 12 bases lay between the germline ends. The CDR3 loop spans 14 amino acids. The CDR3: CASSVLRLTDTQYF. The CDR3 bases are TGTGCCAGCAGCGTTCTTAGGCTCACAGATACGCAGTATTTT.

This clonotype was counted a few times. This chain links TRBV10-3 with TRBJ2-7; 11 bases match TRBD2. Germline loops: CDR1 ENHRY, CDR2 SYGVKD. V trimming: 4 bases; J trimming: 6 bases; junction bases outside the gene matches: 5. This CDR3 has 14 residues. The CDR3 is CAISVAGGQAEQYF. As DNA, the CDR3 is TGTGCCATCAGTGTAGCGGGAGGGCAAGCCGAGCAGTACTTC.

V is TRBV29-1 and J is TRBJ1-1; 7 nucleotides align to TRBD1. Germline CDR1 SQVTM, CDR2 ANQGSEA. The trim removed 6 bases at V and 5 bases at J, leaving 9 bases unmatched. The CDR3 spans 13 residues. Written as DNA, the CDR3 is TGCAGCGTCTATGGACAGGACCGTACTGAAGCTTTCTTT. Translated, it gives CSVYGQDRTEAFF.

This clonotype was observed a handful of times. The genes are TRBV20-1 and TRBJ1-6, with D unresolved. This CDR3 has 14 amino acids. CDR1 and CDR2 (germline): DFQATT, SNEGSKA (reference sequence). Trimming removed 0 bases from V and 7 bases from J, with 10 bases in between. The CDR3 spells CSARDSQTNSPLHF. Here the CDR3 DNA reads TGCAGTGCTAGAGATTCCCAGACCAATTCACCCCTCCACTTT.

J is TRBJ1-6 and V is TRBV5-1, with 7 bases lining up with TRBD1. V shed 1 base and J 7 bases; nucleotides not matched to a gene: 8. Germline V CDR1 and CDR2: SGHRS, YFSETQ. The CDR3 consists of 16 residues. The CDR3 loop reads CASSLQSGGRNSPLHF. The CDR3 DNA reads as TGCGCCAGCAGCTTGCAGTCAGGGGGTCGGAATTCACCCCTCCACTTT. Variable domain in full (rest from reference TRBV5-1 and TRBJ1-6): KAGVTQTPRYLIKTRGQQVTLSCSPISGHRSVSWYQQTPGQGLQFLFEYFSETQRNKGNFPGRFSGRQFSNSRSEMNVSTLELGDSALYLCASSLQSGGRNSPLHFGNGTRLTVT.

The CDR3 here is CAPVGSGGASNEQFF. CDR3 in DNA: TGTGCCCCAGTGGGTTCGGGGGGTGCCTCGAATGAGCAGTTCTTC. The chain recombines TRBV7-9 with TRBJ2-1; 7 bases match TRBD2. The CDR3 spans 15 residues. CDR1 is SEHNR and CDR2 is FQNEAQ in the germline V gene (reference sequence). V dropped 11 bases and J dropped 7; count of bases not matched to a gene: 17.

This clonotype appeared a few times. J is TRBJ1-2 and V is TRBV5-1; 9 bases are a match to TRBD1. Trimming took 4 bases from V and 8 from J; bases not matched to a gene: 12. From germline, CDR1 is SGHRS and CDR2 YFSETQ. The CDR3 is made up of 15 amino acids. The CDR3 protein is CASSLGTGYSIGYTF. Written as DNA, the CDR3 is TGCGCCAGCAGCCTGGGGACAGGGTATTCGATCGGCTACACCTTC.

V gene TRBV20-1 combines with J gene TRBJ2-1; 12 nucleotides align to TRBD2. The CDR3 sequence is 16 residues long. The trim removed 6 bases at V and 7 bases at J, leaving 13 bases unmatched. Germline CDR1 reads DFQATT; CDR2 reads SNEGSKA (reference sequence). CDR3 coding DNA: TGCAGTGCCTGCGACCAAGGACTAGCGGGACTTAATGAGCAGTTCTTC. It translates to CSACDQGLAGLNEQFF.

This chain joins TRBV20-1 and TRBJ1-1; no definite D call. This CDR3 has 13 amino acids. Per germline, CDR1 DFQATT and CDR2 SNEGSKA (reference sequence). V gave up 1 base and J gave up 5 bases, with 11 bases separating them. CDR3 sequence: CSARGSMGTEAFF. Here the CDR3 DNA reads TGCAGTGCTAGAGGATCCATGGGAACTGAAGCTTTCTTT.

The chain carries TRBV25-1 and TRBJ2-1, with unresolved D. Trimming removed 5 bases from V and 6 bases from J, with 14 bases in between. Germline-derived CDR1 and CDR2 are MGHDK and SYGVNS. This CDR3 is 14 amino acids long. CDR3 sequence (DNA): TGTGCCAGCAGTTCTGATAGGGTCGGCAATGAGCAGTTCTTC. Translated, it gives CASSSDRVGNEQFF. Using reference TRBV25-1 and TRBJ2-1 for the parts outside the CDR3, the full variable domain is EADIYQTPRYLVIGTGKKITLECSQTMGHDKMYWYQQDPGMELHLIHYSYGVNSTEKGDLSSESTVSRIRTEHFPLTLESARPSHTSQYLCASSSDRVGNEQFFGPGTRLTVL.